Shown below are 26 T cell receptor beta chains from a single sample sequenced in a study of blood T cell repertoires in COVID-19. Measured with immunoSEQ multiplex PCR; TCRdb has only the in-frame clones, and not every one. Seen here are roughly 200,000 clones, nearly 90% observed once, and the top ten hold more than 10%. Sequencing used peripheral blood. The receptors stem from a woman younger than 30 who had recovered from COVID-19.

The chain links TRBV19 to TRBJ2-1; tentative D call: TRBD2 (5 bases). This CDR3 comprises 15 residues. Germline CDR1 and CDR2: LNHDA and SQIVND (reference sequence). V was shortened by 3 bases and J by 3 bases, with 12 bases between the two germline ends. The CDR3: CASSINDYNYNEQFF. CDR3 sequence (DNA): TGTGCCAGTAGTATCAATGACTACAACTACAATGAGCAGTTCTTC. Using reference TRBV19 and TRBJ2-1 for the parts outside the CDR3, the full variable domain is DGGITQSPKYLFRKEGQNVTLSCEQNLNHDAMYWYRQDPGQGLRLIYYSQIVNDFQKGDIAEGYSVSREKKESFPLTVTSAQKNPTAFYLCASSINDYNYNEQFFGPGTRLTVL.

The CDR3, as DNA: TGTGCCAGCAGCTTGGGGCAGGGGGCTTCCGAGCAGTACTTC. Protein: CASSLGQGASEQYF. The V gene is TRBV5-6, the J gene TRBJ2-7; 8 nucleotides agree with TRBD1. J gave up 6 bases and V 0 bases, and 5 bases lay outside the gene matches. The CDR3 is 14 residues long. The germline V gene has CDR1 SGHDT and CDR2 YYEEEE. Variable domain in full (rest from reference TRBV5-6 and TRBJ2-7): DAGVTQSPTHLIKTRGQQVTLRCSPKSGHDTVSWYQQALGQGPQFIFQYYEEEERQRGNFPDRFSGHQFPNYSSELNVNALLLGDSALYLCASSLGQGASEQYFGPGTRLTVT.

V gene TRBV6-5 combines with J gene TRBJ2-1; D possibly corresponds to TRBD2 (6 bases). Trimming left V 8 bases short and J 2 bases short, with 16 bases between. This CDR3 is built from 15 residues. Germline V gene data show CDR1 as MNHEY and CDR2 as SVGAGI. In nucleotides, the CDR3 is TGTGCCAGCGGGTACTCCGGAGGGACCTACAATGAGCAGTTCTTC. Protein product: CASGYSGGTYNEQFF.

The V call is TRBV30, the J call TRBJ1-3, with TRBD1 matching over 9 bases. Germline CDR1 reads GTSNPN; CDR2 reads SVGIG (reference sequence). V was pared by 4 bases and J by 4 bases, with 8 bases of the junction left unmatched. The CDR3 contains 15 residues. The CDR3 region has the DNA TGTGCCTGGACTATACAGGGGGCGCGCGGAAACACCATATATTTT. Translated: CAWTIQGARGNTIYF.

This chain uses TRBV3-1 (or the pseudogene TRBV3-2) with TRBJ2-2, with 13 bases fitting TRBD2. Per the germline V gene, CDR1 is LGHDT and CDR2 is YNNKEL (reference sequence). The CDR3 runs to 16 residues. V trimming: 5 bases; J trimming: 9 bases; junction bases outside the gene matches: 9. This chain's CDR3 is CASSVRTSGRHRELFF. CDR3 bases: TGTGCCAGCAGCGTCCGGACTAGCGGGAGACACCGGGAGCTGTTTTTT.

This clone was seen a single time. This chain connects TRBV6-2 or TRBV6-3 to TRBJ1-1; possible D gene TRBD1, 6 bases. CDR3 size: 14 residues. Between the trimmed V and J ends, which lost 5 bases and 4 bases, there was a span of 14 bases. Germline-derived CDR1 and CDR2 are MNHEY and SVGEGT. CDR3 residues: CASSRYPTGTEAFF. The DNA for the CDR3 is TGTGCCAGCAGTCGCTATCCGACAGGCACTGAAGCTTTCTTT.

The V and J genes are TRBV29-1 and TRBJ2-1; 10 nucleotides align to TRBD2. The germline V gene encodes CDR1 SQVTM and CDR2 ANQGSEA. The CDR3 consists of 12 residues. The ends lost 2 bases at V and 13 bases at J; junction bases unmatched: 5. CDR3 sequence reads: CSVEFVAGGQFF. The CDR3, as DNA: TGCAGCGTTGAATTCGTAGCGGGAGGACAGTTCTTC.

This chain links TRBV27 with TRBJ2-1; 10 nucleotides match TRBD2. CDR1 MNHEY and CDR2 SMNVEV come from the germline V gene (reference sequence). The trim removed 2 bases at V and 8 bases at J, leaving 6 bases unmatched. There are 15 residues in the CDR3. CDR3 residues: CASSLTSGRVDEQFF. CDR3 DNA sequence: TGTGCCAGCAGTTTAACGAGCGGGAGGGTAGATGAGCAGTTCTTC.

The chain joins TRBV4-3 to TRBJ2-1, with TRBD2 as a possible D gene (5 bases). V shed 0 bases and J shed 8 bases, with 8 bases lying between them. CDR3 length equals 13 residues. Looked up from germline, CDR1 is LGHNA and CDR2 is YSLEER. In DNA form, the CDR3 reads TGCGCCAGCAGCCAAGATGGGCGGGATGAGCAGTTCTTC. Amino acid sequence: CASSQDGRDEQFF.

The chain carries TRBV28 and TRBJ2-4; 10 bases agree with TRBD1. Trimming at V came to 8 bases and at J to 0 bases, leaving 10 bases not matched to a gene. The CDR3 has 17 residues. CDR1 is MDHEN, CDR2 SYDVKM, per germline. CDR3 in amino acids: CASLRDRGRSAKNIQYF. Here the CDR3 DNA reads TGTGCCAGCCTCCGGGACAGGGGTCGATCAGCCAAAAACATTCAGTACTTC. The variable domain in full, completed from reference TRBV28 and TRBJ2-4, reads DVKVTQSSRYLVKRTGEKVFLECVQDMDHENMFWYRQDPGLGLRLIYFSYDVKMKEKGDIPEGYSVSREKKERFSLILESASTNQTSMYLCASLRDRGRSAKNIQYFGAGTRLSVL.

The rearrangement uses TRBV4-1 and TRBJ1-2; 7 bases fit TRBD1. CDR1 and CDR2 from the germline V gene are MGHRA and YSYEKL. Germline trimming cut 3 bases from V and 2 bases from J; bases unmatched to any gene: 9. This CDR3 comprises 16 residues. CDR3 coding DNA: TGCGCCAGCAGCCAGAAGACAGGGATCCAGAACTATGGCTACACCTTC. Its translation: CASSQKTGIQNYGYTF.

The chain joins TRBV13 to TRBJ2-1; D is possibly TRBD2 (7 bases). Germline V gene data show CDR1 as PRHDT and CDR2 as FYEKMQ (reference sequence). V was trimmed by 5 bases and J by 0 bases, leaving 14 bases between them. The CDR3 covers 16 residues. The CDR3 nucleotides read TGTGCCAGCAGCCCCCTGGCGGGGGCCTCCTACAATGAGCAGTTCTTC. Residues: CASSPLAGASYNEQFF.

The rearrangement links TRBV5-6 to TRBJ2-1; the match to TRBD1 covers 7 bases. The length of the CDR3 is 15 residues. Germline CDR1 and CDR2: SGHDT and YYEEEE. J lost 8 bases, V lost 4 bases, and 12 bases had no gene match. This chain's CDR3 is CASSTGGYRGYEQFF. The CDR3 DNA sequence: TGTGCCAGCAGCACCGGTGGGTACAGGGGATATGAGCAGTTCTTC.

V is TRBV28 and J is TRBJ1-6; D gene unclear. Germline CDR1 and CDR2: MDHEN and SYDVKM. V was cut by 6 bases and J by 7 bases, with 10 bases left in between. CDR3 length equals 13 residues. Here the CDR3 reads CASRRDGNSPLHF. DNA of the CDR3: TGTGCCAGCAGGAGGGATGGCAATTCACCCCTCCACTTT.

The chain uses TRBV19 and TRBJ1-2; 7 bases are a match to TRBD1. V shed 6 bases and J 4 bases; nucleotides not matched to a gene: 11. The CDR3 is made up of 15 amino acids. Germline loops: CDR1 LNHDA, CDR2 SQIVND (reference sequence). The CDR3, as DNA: TGTGCCAGTAGGGACGACAGGGCGGGCAGCTATGGCTACACCTTC. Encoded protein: CASRDDRAGSYGYTF.

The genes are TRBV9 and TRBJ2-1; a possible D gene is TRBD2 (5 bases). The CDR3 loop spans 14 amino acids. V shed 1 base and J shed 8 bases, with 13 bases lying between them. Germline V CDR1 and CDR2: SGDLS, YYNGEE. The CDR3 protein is CASSVTGNFDEQFF. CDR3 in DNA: TGTGCCAGCAGCGTAACGGGGAACTTCGATGAGCAGTTCTTC.

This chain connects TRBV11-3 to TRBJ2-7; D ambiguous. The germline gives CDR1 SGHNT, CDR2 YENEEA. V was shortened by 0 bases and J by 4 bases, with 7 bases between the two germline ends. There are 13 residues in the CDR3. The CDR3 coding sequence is TGTGCCAGCAGCTTAGATCCGGGTTACGAGCAGTACTTC. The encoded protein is CASSLDPGYEQYF.

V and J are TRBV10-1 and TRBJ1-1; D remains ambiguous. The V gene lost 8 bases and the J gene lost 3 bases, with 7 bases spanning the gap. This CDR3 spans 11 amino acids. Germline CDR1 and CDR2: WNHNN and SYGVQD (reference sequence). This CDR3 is CASHRDTEAFF. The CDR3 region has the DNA TGCGCCAGCCACAGAGACACTGAAGCTTTCTTT.

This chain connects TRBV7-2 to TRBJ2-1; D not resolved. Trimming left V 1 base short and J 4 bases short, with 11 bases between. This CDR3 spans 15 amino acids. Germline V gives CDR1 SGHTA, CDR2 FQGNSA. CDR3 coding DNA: TGTGCCAGCAGCTTAGTGAGTAATGTGTACAATGAGCAGTTCTTC. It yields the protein CASSLVSNVYNEQFF.

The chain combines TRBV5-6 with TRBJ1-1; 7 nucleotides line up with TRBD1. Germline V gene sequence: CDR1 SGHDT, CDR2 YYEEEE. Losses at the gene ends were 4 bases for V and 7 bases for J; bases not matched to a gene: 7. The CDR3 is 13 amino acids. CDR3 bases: TGTGCCAGCAGCCTGGGGACAGACTATGAAGCTTTCTTT. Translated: CASSLGTDYEAFF. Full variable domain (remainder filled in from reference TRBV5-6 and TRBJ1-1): DAGVTQSPTHLIKTRGQQVTLRCSPKSGHDTVSWYQQALGQGPQFIFQYYEEEERQRGNFPDRFSGHQFPNYSSELNVNALLLGDSALYLCASSLGTDYEAFFGQGTRLTVV.

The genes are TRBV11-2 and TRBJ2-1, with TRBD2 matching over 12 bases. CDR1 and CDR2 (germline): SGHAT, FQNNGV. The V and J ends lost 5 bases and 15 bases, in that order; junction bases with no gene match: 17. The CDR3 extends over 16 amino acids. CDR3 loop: CASSLRLAGAGLNPFF. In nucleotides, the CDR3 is TGTGCCAGCAGCCTCCGACTAGCGGGAGCGGGTTTAAATCCGTTCTTC.

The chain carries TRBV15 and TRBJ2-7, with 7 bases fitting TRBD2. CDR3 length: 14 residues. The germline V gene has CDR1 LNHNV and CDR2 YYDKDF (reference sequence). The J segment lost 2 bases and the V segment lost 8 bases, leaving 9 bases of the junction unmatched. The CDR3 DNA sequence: TGTGCCACCGCCGGGAGGCCCCAACCCTACGAGCAGTACTTC. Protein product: CATAGRPQPYEQYF.

The CDR3 region has the DNA TGTGCCAGCTCACCGGCCCGAGGACAGAGTTACGAGCAGTACTTC. Translation gives CASSPARGQSYEQYF. The V and J genes are TRBV18 and TRBJ2-7; D might be TRBD1 (6 bases). The CDR3 extends over 15 amino acids. Trimming took off 3 bases at V and 4 bases at J, with 16 bases between the two ends. From germline, CDR1 is KGHSH and CDR2 LQKENI.

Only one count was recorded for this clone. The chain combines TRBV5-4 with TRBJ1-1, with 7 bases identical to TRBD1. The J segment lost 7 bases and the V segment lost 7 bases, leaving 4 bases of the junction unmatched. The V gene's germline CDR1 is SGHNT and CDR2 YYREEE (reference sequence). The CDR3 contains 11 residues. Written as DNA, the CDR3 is TGTGCCAGCGCGACAGGGCATGAAGCTTTCTTT. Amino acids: CASATGHEAFF.

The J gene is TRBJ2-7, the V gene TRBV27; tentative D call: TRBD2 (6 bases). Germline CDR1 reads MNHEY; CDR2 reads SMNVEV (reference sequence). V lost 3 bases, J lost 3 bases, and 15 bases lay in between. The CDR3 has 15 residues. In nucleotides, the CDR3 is TGTGCCAGCAGTTTGAGGGCGGGACCGAGCTACGAGCAGTACTTC. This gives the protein CASSLRAGPSYEQYF.

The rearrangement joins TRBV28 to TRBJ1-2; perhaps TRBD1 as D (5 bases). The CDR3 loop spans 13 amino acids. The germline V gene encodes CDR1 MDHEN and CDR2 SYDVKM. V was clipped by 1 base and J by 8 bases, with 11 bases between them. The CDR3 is CASSLSGDMGYTF. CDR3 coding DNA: TGTGCCAGCAGTTTATCGGGGGATATGGGCTACACCTTC.